What follows are 23 T cell receptor beta chains derived from one specimen sequenced in a study of blood T cells in healthy people across ages. A sample-barcoded 5' primer and a J-beta primer mix were used in a second PCR of roughly 6 to 11 cycles. TCRdb recomputed calls from the 5' RACE reads with MiXCR, one row per CDR3 protein. The table includes hundreds of thousands of distinct CDR3 sequences, more than 40% detected once. Input material: blood. The receptors originated from a man in his sixties in good health.

This rearrangement joins TRBV6-2 or TRBV6-3 to TRBJ2-1; unclear D gene. Trimming cost V 2 bases and J 0 bases, with 11 bases left between them. The CDR3 covers 16 residues. Germline CDR1 MNHEY, CDR2 SVGEGT. As DNA, the CDR3 is TGTGCCAGCAGTTACGGGCGCCAGAGCTCCTACAATGAGCAGTTCTTC. Encoded protein: CASSYGRQSSYNEQFF.

The chain has TRBV7-2 and TRBJ1-4; D may be TRBD1 (6 bases). Germline lookup yields CDR1 SGHTA and CDR2 FQGNSA. The CDR3 consists of 14 residues. Between the trimmed V and J ends, which lost 4 bases and 6 bases, there was a span of 12 bases. The CDR3 reads CASSWRGGDEKLFF. As DNA, the CDR3 is TGTGCCAGCAGCTGGAGGGGGGGAGATGAAAAACTGTTTTTT.

The sample holds a few counts of this clonotype. This chain joins TRBV6-2 or TRBV6-3 and TRBJ2-1; the match to TRBD1 covers 11 bases. V was pared by 6 bases and J by 7 bases, with 8 bases of the junction left unmatched. The CDR3 extends over 15 amino acids. CDR1 MNHEY and CDR2 SVGEGT come from the germline V gene. This chain's CDR3 is CASRPSGQGVNEQFF. In nucleotides, the CDR3 is TGTGCCAGCAGGCCATCGGGACAGGGGGTTAATGAGCAGTTCTTC.

With regard to this clonotype: A much larger clone differs from this one at a single base, so this may be a read error. The gene calls are TRBV4-3 and TRBJ2-1, with 9 bases matching TRBD2. Germline V gene lookup returns CDR1 LGHNA and CDR2 YSLEER. The CDR3 totals 14 residues. CDR3 nucleotide sequence: TGCGCCAGCAGTCATAGCGGGGGCTACAATGAGCGGTTCTTC. Translated, it gives CASSHSGGYNERFF.

This chain links TRBV12-3 or TRBV12-4 with TRBJ2-5; D may be TRBD1 (6 bases). CDR3 length equals 15 residues. The V end was cut by 6 bases, the J end by 5 bases, with 19 bases between. CDR3: CASRLSGAKTETQYF. The CDR3 DNA is TGTGCCAGCAGGTTATCAGGGGCCAAAACGGAGACCCAGTACTTC.

The chain has TRBV4-3 and TRBJ2-5; 13 nucleotides match TRBD2. CDR1 and CDR2 from the germline V gene are LGHNA and YSLEER. V trimming: 4 bases; J trimming: 5 bases; junction bases outside the gene matches: 10. The CDR3 is 17 residues long. The DNA of the CDR3 is TGCGCCAGCAGCCCAGGACTAGCGGGGGCCTGGAAGGAGACCCAGTACTTC. Its translation is CASSPGLAGAWKETQYF.

The chain links TRBV29-1 to TRBJ2-7; D ambiguous. V was pared by 1 base and J by 4 bases, with 8 bases between. This CDR3 is 12 amino acids long. From germline, CDR1 is SQVTM and CDR2 ANQGSEA. The CDR3 DNA reads TGCAGCGTTGAAGTCCAGGATTACGAGCAGTACTTC. Amino acid sequence: CSVEVQDYEQYF.

The chain couples TRBV7-3 to TRBJ2-3, with a weak D call TRBD2 (6 bases). This CDR3 region has 15 residues. In germline, CDR1 is SGHTA, CDR2 FQGTGA. Trimming took off 4 bases at V and 0 bases at J, with 11 bases between the two ends. CDR3 sequence (DNA): TGTGCCAGCAGCTCGGGAGCAACTAGCACAGATACGCAGTATTTT. Protein sequence: CASSSGATSTDTQYF. Drawing the rest from reference TRBV7-3 and TRBJ2-3, the complete variable domain is GAGVSQTPSNKVTEKGKYVELRCDPISGHTALYWYRQSLGQGPEFLIYFQGTGAADDSGLPNDRFFAVRPEGSVSTLKIQRTERGDSAVYLCASSSGATSTDTQYFGPGTRLTVL.

The chain couples TRBV6-2 or TRBV6-3 to TRBJ2-5, with unresolved D. The CDR3 extends over 13 amino acids. Germline V gives CDR1 MNHEY, CDR2 SVGEGT. The V and J ends lost 2 bases and 3 bases respectively, with 7 bases between them. DNA for the CDR3: TGTGCCAGCAGTTACCACCTGAAAGAGACCCAGTACTTC. This translates into CASSYHLKETQYF.

This clonotype was seen ten or more times. The chain uses TRBV7-2 and TRBJ2-5; 10 bases are shared with TRBD1. V lost 8 bases, J lost 5 bases, and 8 bases stayed unmatched. The CDR3 contains 14 residues. Per the germline V gene, CDR1 is SGHTA and CDR2 is FQGNSA. Written as DNA, the CDR3 is TGTGCCAGCTCACGGGACAGGGGAACTGAGACCCAGTACTTC. Its protein is CASSRDRGTETQYF. The full variable domain, in which reference TRBV7-2 and TRBJ2-5 provide the parts outside the CDR3, is GAGVSQSPSNKVTEKGKDVELRCDPISGHTALYWYRQSLGQGLEFLIYFQGNSAPDKSGLPSDRFSAERTGGSVSTLTIQRTQQEDSAVYLCASSRDRGTETQYFGPGTRLLVL.

The chain joins TRBV6-5 to TRBJ2-3; 9 bases agree with TRBD2. V shed 0 bases, J shed 4 bases, and the junction held 5 bases outside the gene matches. This CDR3 region has 16 residues. Germline V gives CDR1 MNHEY, CDR2 SVGAGI. Here the CDR3 DNA reads TGTGCCAGCAGTTACTCGGACGGCGGGGGGGCAGATACGCAGTATTTT. Translated: CASSYSDGGGADTQYF.

The CDR3 DNA reads TGTGCCAGCAGTTACTACAGGGGGAGTGGGGAGCAGTACTTC. Translating gives CASSYYRGSGEQYF. The chain links TRBV6-5 to TRBJ2-7; TRBD1 aligns across 8 bases. Germline CDR1 is MNHEY and CDR2 is SVGAGI. The CDR3 extends over 14 amino acids. The V and J ends lost 1 base and 7 bases, in that order; junction bases with no gene match: 6.

This clonotype was counted a few times. In DNA, the CDR3 is TGCAGTGCTAGAGATGTTGGACAGATTTACGAGCAGTACTTC. Protein sequence: CSARDVGQIYEQYF. The rearrangement uses TRBV20-1 and TRBJ2-7; weak D call: TRBD1 (6 bases). Trimming removed 0 bases at V and 4 bases at J, with 13 bases between. The CDR3 runs 14 residues. Per the germline V gene, CDR1 is DFQATT and CDR2 is SNEGSKA (reference sequence).

This clonotype was counted only a few times. The chain couples TRBV24-1 to TRBJ2-5; 7 bases are shared with TRBD1. The germline V gene has CDR1 KGHDR and CDR2 SFDVKD. Trimming removed 1 base from V and 3 bases from J; junction bases left unmatched: 10. This CDR3 region has 17 residues. CDR3 residues: CATSDLGGQRVEETQYF. CDR3 coding DNA: TGTGCCACCAGTGATTTAGGGGGCCAGAGAGTCGAAGAGACCCAGTACTTC.

The gene calls are TRBV19 and TRBJ2-3; perhaps TRBD1 as D (6 bases). Germline V gene sequence: CDR1 LNHDA, CDR2 SQIVND (reference sequence). This CDR3 comprises 14 residues. Deletions cut 5 bases from V and 3 bases from J, with 12 bases between. The CDR3 DNA is TGTGCCAGTAGTGAGGGGGATTCTACAGATACGCAGTATTTT. Residues: CASSEGDSTDTQYF.

The sample holds a few counts of this clonotype. The V call is TRBV6-2 or TRBV6-3, the J call TRBJ2-7; possibly TRBD2 for D (5 bases). Trimming shortened V by 2 bases and J by 3 bases, and 14 bases separated the two germline ends. Germline V gene lookup returns CDR1 MNHEY and CDR2 SVGEGT. The CDR3 covers 15 residues. CDR3 loop: CASSYTPGNNYEQYF. The CDR3 DNA reads as TGTGCCAGCAGTTACACACCGGGGAACAACTACGAGCAGTACTTC.

This clonotype was counted only a few times. J is TRBJ2-7 and V is TRBV7-9; maybe TRBD1 (6 bases). The germline CDR1 and CDR2 sequences are SEHNR and FQNEAQ (reference sequence). The V and J ends lost 7 bases and 4 bases respectively, with 11 bases between them. The CDR3 is 12 residues long. The CDR3 DNA reads TGTGCCAGCACCCCGACAGGTTACGAGCAGTACTTC. It encodes CASTPTGYEQYF.

The chain recombines TRBV7-9 with TRBJ2-1; perhaps TRBD2 as D (7 bases). V was cut by 5 bases and J by 8 bases, with 19 bases left in between. Per the germline V gene, CDR1 is SEHNR and CDR2 is FQNEAQ (reference sequence). This CDR3 contains 15 residues. CDR3 sequence reads: CASSLKEGRGDEQFF. The DNA of the CDR3 is TGTGCCAGCAGCCTAAAGGAGGGGAGGGGGGATGAGCAGTTCTTC.

The chain is built from TRBV7-3 and TRBJ2-1; D may be TRBD1 (6 bases). CDR3 length: 15 residues. Between the trimmed V and J ends, which lost 2 bases and 3 bases, there was a span of 11 bases. Germline CDR1 is SGHTA and CDR2 is FQGTGA. The chain's CDR3 is CASSLGDNNYNEQFF. The DNA for the CDR3 is TGTGCCAGCAGCTTAGGGGACAACAACTACAATGAGCAGTTCTTC. Filled out from reference TRBV7-3 and TRBJ2-1, the complete variable domain reads GAGVSQTPSNKVTEKGKYVELRCDPISGHTALYWYRQSLGQGPEFLIYFQGTGAADDSGLPNDRFFAVRPEGSVSTLKIQRTERGDSAVYLCASSLGDNNYNEQFFGPGTRLTVL.

This chain connects TRBV4-1 to TRBJ2-7, with 7 bases fitting TRBD1. The CDR3 contains 16 residues. J gave up 4 bases and V 0 bases, and 9 bases lay outside the gene matches. Per the germline V gene, CDR1 is MGHRA and CDR2 is YSYEKL. The DNA for the CDR3 is TGCGCCAGCAGCCAAGATGATGCCGGGACAGTATACGAGCAGTACTTC. Translated, it gives CASSQDDAGTVYEQYF.

The chain joins TRBV7-4 to TRBJ2-7; D unclear. Per the germline V gene, CDR1 is SGHVT and CDR2 is SQSDAQ. V gave up 3 bases and J gave up 8 bases, with 5 bases separating them. This CDR3 region has 10 residues. Written as DNA, the CDR3 is TGTGCCAGCAGCTTCAGGAAGCAGTACTTC. It translates to CASSFRKQYF.

The chain joins TRBV6-5 to TRBJ2-3; D might be TRBD1 (5 bases). Germline V gene sequence: CDR1 MNHEY, CDR2 SVGAGI. This CDR3 has 13 amino acids. V dropped 4 bases and J dropped 4 bases, with 9 bases sitting between them. This chain's CDR3 is CASSSSGSDTQYF. The CDR3 DNA reads TGTGCCAGCAGTTCCTCAGGGTCAGATACGCAGTATTTT.

This clonotype turned up a few times. The V and J genes are TRBV4-3 and TRBJ2-1; 7 bases are shared with TRBD1. With V trimmed by 0 bases and J by 5 bases, 1 base remained unmatched. The CDR3 totals 14 residues. CDR1 is LGHNA, CDR2 YSLEER, per germline. CDR3 bases: TGCGCCAGCAGCCAAGACGGGACAGACAATGAGCAGTTCTTC. Protein: CASSQDGTDNEQFF.